Each of the 26 T cell receptor beta chains below was sequenced from the same sample in a study of T cell repertoires in cytomegalovirus infection. These TCRs are of unknown antigen specificity. A single record per CDR3 protein comes from TCRdb applying MiXCR to the reads. The table includes some 940,000 distinct CDR3 sequences, roughly 31% detected once. The sequencing used cultured CD8+ T cells from PBMCs, collected from culture after CMV antigen stimulation. All receptors derive from a human donor in good health (CMV status not recorded). Some clones in this sample may be carry-over from other donors' samples.

This rearrangement joins TRBV7-2 to TRBJ1-2; 7 bases are a match to TRBD1. Germline V gives CDR1 SGHTA, CDR2 FQGNSA. Trimming took 2 bases from V and 3 from J; bases not matched to a gene: 3. The CDR3 has 14 amino acids. In nucleotides, the CDR3 is TGTGCCAGCAGCTTACAGGGGGGGCACTATGGCTACACCTTC. Protein sequence: CASSLQGGHYGYTF.

This clonotype was picked up many times. The chain employs TRBV7-6 and TRBJ2-1, with TRBD2 matching over 7 bases. Germline loops: CDR1 SGHVS, CDR2 FNYEAQ. With V trimmed by 5 bases and J by 3 bases, 10 bases remained unmatched. This CDR3 has 16 amino acids. The CDR3 DNA is TGTGCCAGCAGCCCGACGACTAGCTATAACTACAATGAGCAGTTCTTC. Protein: CASSPTTSYNYNEQFF.

This chain uses TRBV10-3 with TRBJ2-1, with a possible D match to TRBD1 (7 bases). Germline lookup yields CDR1 ENHRY and CDR2 SYGVKD. The CDR3 is 16 residues long. The germline V and J ends were trimmed by 7 bases and 1 base, with 17 bases remaining between them. CDR3 coding DNA: TGTGCCATCACCGTAAGACAGGGAGGATCCTACAATGAGCAGTTCTTC. Protein: CAITVRQGGSYNEQFF.

This clonotype was seen more than once but under ten times. This sequence joins TRBV11-2 and TRBJ2-1; no definite D call. There are 16 residues in the CDR3. V was cut by 5 bases and J by 0 bases, with 14 bases left in between. The V gene's germline CDR1 is SGHAT and CDR2 FQNNGV. This chain's CDR3 is CASSRARRSSYNEQFF. DNA of the CDR3: TGTGCCAGCAGCCGCGCTAGGCGGAGCTCCTACAATGAGCAGTTCTTC. Drawing the rest from reference TRBV11-2 and TRBJ2-1, the complete variable domain is EAGVAQSPRYKIIEKRQSVAFWCNPISGHATLYWYQQILGQGPKLLIQFQNNGVVDDSQLPKDRFSAERLKGVDSTLKIQPAKLEDSAVYLCASSRARRSSYNEQFFGPGTRLTVL.

V is TRBV20-1 and J is TRBJ1-1; unclear D gene. CDR3 length equals 13 residues. Germline V gene lookup returns CDR1 DFQATT and CDR2 SNEGSKA (reference sequence). The V and J ends lost 4 bases and 4 bases respectively, with 13 bases between them. CDR3: CSAIEPGATEAFF. The CDR3 DNA is TGCAGTGCTATTGAACCCGGAGCCACTGAAGCTTTCTTT.

This clonotype appeared a few times. The rearrangement uses TRBV7-4 and TRBJ2-2; weak D call: TRBD2 (6 bases). Trimming pared 4 bases from V and 7 bases from J, leaving 22 bases between. The germline V gene has CDR1 SGHVT and CDR2 SQSDAQ. This CDR3 spans 17 amino acids. CDR3 in DNA: TGTGCCAGCAGCTCCCGGCGGGGCTTGAGAGAAGGCGGGGAGCTGTTTTTT. It translates to CASSSRRGLREGGELFF.

The table lists this clonotype with a few counts. This rearrangement joins TRBV27 to TRBJ1-5; D unresolved. The CDR3 runs to 14 residues. CDR1 MNHEY and CDR2 SMNVEV come from the germline V gene (reference sequence). V dropped 3 bases and J dropped 4 bases, with 10 bases sitting between them. The CDR3 sequence: CASSFVADNQPQHF. CDR3 in DNA: TGTGCCAGCAGTTTTGTGGCCGATAATCAGCCCCAGCATTTT.

This clonotype was seen a few times. The chain has TRBV6-2 or TRBV6-3 and TRBJ1-2; weak D call: TRBD1 (5 bases). Looked up from germline, CDR1 is MNHEY and CDR2 is SVGEGT. This CDR3 region has 17 residues. V was pared by 2 bases and J by 3 bases, with 19 bases between. CDR3 sequence (DNA): TGTGCCAGCAGTTACCTCAAGACAGTTCCAACCGACTATGGCTACACCTTC. Its protein product is CASSYLKTVPTDYGYTF.

This clonotype was found many times. The rearrangement links TRBV7-9 to TRBJ2-7; D call uncertain. The CDR3 runs to 11 residues. The germline gives CDR1 SEHNR, CDR2 FQNEAQ (reference sequence). V lost 5 bases to trimming and J lost 4 bases, with 6 bases between them. CDR3 loop: CASSHGYEQYF. CDR3 DNA: TGTGCCAGCAGCCACGGTTACGAGCAGTACTTC.

Many counts were recorded for this clonotype. The CDR3 protein is CAISESGDTQYF. CDR3 DNA sequence: TGTGCCATCAGTGAGTCGGGAGATACGCAGTATTTT. The chain employs TRBV10-3 and TRBJ2-3, with D uncertain. Trimming removed 0 bases from V and 5 bases from J, with 3 bases in between. CDR3 length: 12 amino acids. Germline V gene data show CDR1 as ENHRY and CDR2 as SYGVKD.

This chain links TRBV28 with TRBJ2-5; D gene uncertain. V gave up 2 bases and J gave up 1 base, with 20 bases separating them. The CDR3 is made up of 18 amino acids. The V gene's germline CDR1 is MDHEN and CDR2 SYDVKM. Written as DNA, the CDR3 is TGTGCCAGCAGTTTAGGTTTAAGGTTCGCGGCCACCCAAGAGACCCAGTACTTC. This sequence encodes CASSLGLRFAATQETQYF.

This chain uses TRBV20-1 with TRBJ1-5, with D maybe TRBD1 (5 bases). There are 13 residues in the CDR3. Germline V gene data show CDR1 as DFQATT and CDR2 as SNEGSKA (reference sequence). V was trimmed by 7 bases and J by 7 bases, leaving 17 bases between them. DNA of the CDR3: TGCAGTGTCAGAGCGGGGGTCGGGCAGCCCCAGCATTTT. It translates to CSVRAGVGQPQHF.

In its sample, this clonotype was seen a few times. The CDR3 protein is CASSPRRPTGTPFSGNTIYF. CDR3 sequence (DNA): TGCGCCAGCAGCCCCAGAAGACCTACAGGGACGCCCTTCTCTGGAAACACCATATATTTT. The chain is built from TRBV5-1 and TRBJ1-3, with D perhaps matching TRBD1 (6 bases). V lost 4 bases to trimming and J lost 0 bases, with 26 bases between them. Per germline, CDR1 SGHRS and CDR2 YFSETQ. The CDR3 contains 20 residues.

The chain carries TRBV6-5 and TRBJ1-2; no definite D call. The CDR3 sequence is 14 residues long. CDR1 and CDR2 (germline): MNHEY, SVGAGI. Between the trimmed V and J ends, which lost 1 base and 8 bases, there was a span of 14 bases. The CDR3 DNA reads TGTGCCAGCAGTTACTTGGGGAAGTTGGAAGGCTACACCTTC. This gives the protein CASSYLGKLEGYTF.

In this sample, this clonotype turned up a few times. J is TRBJ1-1 and V is TRBV10-2; possible D gene TRBD1, 6 bases. The CDR3 has 15 amino acids. Germline V gives CDR1 WSHSY, CDR2 SAAADI. V was shortened by 2 bases and J by 2 bases, with 12 bases between the two germline ends. The CDR3 DNA sequence: TGCGCCAGCAGTGAGGGGTTCGGGGGCAACACTGAAGCTTTCTTT. This sequence encodes CASSEGFGGNTEAFF.

The gene calls are TRBV2 and TRBJ1-6, with D maybe TRBD1 (6 bases). Trimming took off 6 bases at V and 6 bases at J, with 24 bases between the two ends. The germline V gene encodes CDR1 SNHLY and CDR2 FYNNEI. CDR3 length equals 18 residues. CDR3 in DNA: TGTGCCAGCAGCCAAGTTCTAACAGGGATCCGGGTTAATTCACCCCTCCACTTT. Protein product: CASSQVLTGIRVNSPLHF.

The gene calls are TRBV10-3 and TRBJ2-1, with 8 bases lining up with TRBD2. Per germline, CDR1 ENHRY and CDR2 SYGVKD. V lost 9 bases to trimming and J lost 8 bases; unmatched junction nucleotides: 15. This CDR3 region has 15 residues. The CDR3 DNA is TGTGCCATAGGGGGAGAGGCGGGGGGTATGGATGAGCAGTTCTTC. It translates to CAIGGEAGGMDEQFF.

This clonotype was seen at least ten times. The chain joins TRBV7-2 to TRBJ2-3; D is ambiguous. The CDR3 has 11 residues. V was shortened by 4 bases and J by 2 bases, with 1 base between the two germline ends. The germline V gene has CDR1 SGHTA and CDR2 FQGNSA. CDR3: CASSYTDTQYF. The CDR3 DNA is TGTGCCAGCAGCTACACAGATACGCAGTATTTT.

This clonotype was counted between two and nine times. J is TRBJ2-3 and V is TRBV20-1; the D gene could be TRBD1 or TRBD2 (7 bases each). Germline V gene sequence: CDR1 DFQATT, CDR2 SNEGSKA (reference sequence). The CDR3 spans 15 residues. V dropped 2 bases and J dropped 3 bases, with 15 bases sitting between them. Here the CDR3 DNA reads TGCAGTGCTAGACCCCGTCAGGGGGGGACAGATACGCAGTATTTT. Encoded protein: CSARPRQGGTDTQYF.

The V call is TRBV7-2, the J call TRBJ2-5; 9 nucleotides match TRBD2. Germline V CDR1 and CDR2: SGHTA, FQGNSA. V lost 4 bases, J lost 1 base, and 7 bases stayed unmatched. CDR3 size: 16 residues. CDR3 in DNA: TGTGCCAGCAGCTATTCTAGCGGGAATCTCCAAGAGACCCAGTACTTC. Its translation: CASSYSSGNLQETQYF. Filled out from reference TRBV7-2 and TRBJ2-5, the complete variable domain reads GAGVSQSPSNKVTEKGKDVELRCDPISGHTALYWYRQSLGQGLEFLIYFQGNSAPDKSGLPSDRFSAERTGGSVSTLTIQRTQQEDSAVYLCASSYSSGNLQETQYFGPGTRLLVL.

This sequence joins TRBV6-4 and TRBJ2-2; D tentatively reads TRBD1 or TRBD2 (5 bases each). The CDR3 is 14 residues long. The germline gives CDR1 MRHNA, CDR2 SNTAGT. Trimming removed 2 bases from V and 6 bases from J, with 10 bases in between. This CDR3 reads CASSDGQGAGELFF. DNA of the CDR3: TGTGCCAGCAGTGACGGGCAGGGAGCCGGGGAGCTGTTTTTT.

This clonotype was recorded many times. This chain uses TRBV7-2 with TRBJ2-3; TRBD2 matches at 8 bases. The V gene's germline CDR1 is SGHTA and CDR2 FQGNSA. Trimming removed 10 bases from V and 1 base from J; junction bases left unmatched: 1. CDR3 length: 12 residues. The DNA for the CDR3 is TGTGCCACGCGGGGGGGCACAGATACGCAGTATTTT. As protein: CATRGGTDTQYF.

This clonotype came up many times. V is TRBV6-1 and J is TRBJ2-1; D is uncertain. This CDR3 has 17 residues. Trimming took off 0 bases at V and 4 bases at J, with 16 bases between the two ends. Germline V gene lookup returns CDR1 MNHNS and CDR2 SASEGT. CDR3 sequence (DNA): TGTGCCAGCAGTGAAGCTCCCGATGAGACTTATTACAATGAGCAGTTCTTC. Residues: CASSEAPDETYYNEQFF.

This clonotype appeared a few times. This chain joins TRBV12-3 or TRBV12-4 and TRBJ2-3, with D tentatively TRBD1 or TRBD2 (6 bases each). The V end lost 4 bases, the J end lost 4 bases, and 18 bases lay between the germline ends. The CDR3 sequence is 16 residues long. The CDR3 sequence: CASSYQIQGLADTQYF. The CDR3, as DNA: TGTGCCAGCAGTTATCAGATACAGGGACTTGCAGATACGCAGTATTTT.

This chain joins TRBV7-4 and TRBJ1-1, with D possibly TRBD1 on 6 matching bases. The CDR3 is 19 amino acids. Germline loops: CDR1 SGHVT, CDR2 SQSDAQ. Trimming left V 3 bases short and J 0 bases short, with 23 bases between. The CDR3 spells CASSLPLGVPGAMNTEAFF. The CDR3, as DNA: TGTGCCAGCAGCTTGCCCTTGGGGGTACCGGGGGCCATGAACACTGAAGCTTTCTTT.

J is TRBJ1-1 and V is TRBV5-1; TRBD1 might be the D (6 bases). Germline values: CDR1 SGHRS, CDR2 YFSETQ. The CDR3 contains 15 residues. Trimming pared 0 bases from V and 1 base from J, leaving 10 bases between. Here the CDR3 DNA reads TGCGCCAGCAGCTTGGAATTGGGGGCGAACACTGAAGCTTTCTTT. This sequence encodes CASSLELGANTEAFF.